This passage covers 14 T cell receptor beta chains from one sample sequenced in a study of breast tumors, draining lymph nodes, adjacent tissues. Samples came from axillary lymph nodes draining the breast cancer. TCRdb re-derived calls from the multiplex PCR reads in MiXCR, one entry per CDR3 protein. The sample contains fewer than 150,000 distinct CDR3 sequences, 21% of which appear only once. Sequenced sample: axillary lymph node tissue. These receptor sequences come from a female donor with breast cancer. Some clones in this sample may be carry-over from other donors' samples.

In its sample, this clonotype was seen many times. This sequence joins TRBV6-5 and TRBJ1-4, with a possible D match to TRBD1 (5 bases). The V end was cut by 7 bases, the J end by 1 base, with 10 bases between. Germline assignment: CDR1 MNHEY and CDR2 SVGAGI. This CDR3 spans 14 amino acids. The CDR3 DNA reads as TGTGCCAGCACGATGGGGGGAACTAATGAAAAACTGTTTTTT. Protein sequence: CASTMGGTNEKLFF.

As concerns this clonotype: As the CDR3 is not closed by the conserved phenylalanine or tryptophan, this likely results from a read error. The limits of the CDR3 on the DNA are not certain, so only TCRdb's listed CDR3 is given. V usage is TRBV19 and J usage is TRBJ1-2. The CDR3 spans 15 residues, counting both ends. CDR1 and CDR2 from the germline V gene are LNHDA and SQIVND (reference sequence). The CDR3 is CASSISAGPNYGYPV.

This clonotype appeared many times. The chain links TRBV7-9 to TRBJ2-7; D tentatively reads TRBD1 or TRBD2 (6 bases each). Germline V gene data show CDR1 as SEHNR and CDR2 as FQNEAQ (reference sequence). V shed 1 base and J shed 3 bases, with 16 bases lying between them. The CDR3 is 16 residues long. In nucleotides, the CDR3 is TGTGCCAGCAGCTTAGTTGCGGGGACACATCGCTACGAGCAGTACTTC. Translation: CASSLVAGTHRYEQYF.

On this clonotype: Just one base apart from a much larger clone, this may be a read error. This chain uses TRBV27 with TRBJ2-7, with D perhaps TRBD1 or TRBD2 (6 bases each). CDR3 length: 17 residues. Trimming stripped 4 bases from V and 4 bases from J, with 23 bases between. The germline V gene has CDR1 MNHEY and CDR2 SMNVEV (reference sequence). The CDR3 nucleotides are TGTGCCAGCAGTTCCGACCCCCCGGGGGCAATAGCGTACGAGCAGTACTTC. Protein product: CASSSDPPGAIAYEQYF.

This clonotype was counted many times. V gene TRBV29-1 combines with J gene TRBJ2-1, with D possibly TRBD2 on 6 matching bases. Looked up from germline, CDR1 is SQVTM and CDR2 is ANQGSEA. Trimming shortened V by 2 bases and J by 3 bases, and 11 bases separated the two germline ends. The CDR3 is 14 residues long. Here the CDR3 DNA reads TGCAGCGTTGAACGGGGGACCGGCTACAATGAGCAGTTCTTC. Residues: CSVERGTGYNEQFF.

With respect to this clonotype: A much larger clone lies a single base off, so this may be a read error. The rearrangement joins TRBV30 to TRBJ2-7; 7 bases align to TRBD1. Germline V gene lookup returns CDR1 GTSNPN and CDR2 SVGIG (reference sequence). This CDR3 is built from 15 residues. The V segment lost 4 bases and the J segment 2 bases; nucleotides outside the gene matches: 11. CDR3 amino acids: CAWNSPGQTPYEQYF. The CDR3 DNA sequence: TGTGCCTGGAATAGCCCGGGACAGACCCCCTACGAGCAGTACTTC.

This clonotype has a count of ten or more. The V and J genes are TRBV4-2 and TRBJ2-1; 7 bases are shared with TRBD2. The CDR3 consists of 16 residues. V lost 0 bases to trimming and J lost 4 bases; unmatched junction nucleotides: 6. Germline V lookup: CDR1 LGHNA, CDR2 YNFKEQ. The CDR3 protein is CASSQDRGSSYNEQFF. CDR3 nucleotides: TGTGCCAGCAGCCAAGATCGCGGGAGCAGTTACAATGAGCAGTTCTTC.

In its sample, this clonotype was seen many times. The rearrangement links TRBV3-1 to TRBJ2-5; D not certain. The V end was cut by 5 bases, the J end by 2 bases, with 12 bases between. This CDR3 is 14 amino acids long. Germline CDR1 reads LGHDT; CDR2 reads YNNKEL (reference sequence). CDR3 bases: TGTGCCAGCAGCAATTCCCCTAGTCAAGAGACCCAGTACTTC. Translating it yields CASSNSPSQETQYF.

This clonotype occurred many times. V and J are TRBV20-1 and TRBJ1-2, with D perhaps TRBD1 (5 bases). V was trimmed by 2 bases and J by 0 bases, leaving 16 bases between them. The CDR3 covers 16 residues. CDR1 and CDR2 (germline): DFQATT, SNEGSKA (reference sequence). In DNA, the CDR3 is TGCAGTGCTAGAAATCCGACAGAGCCGCCTAACTATGGCTACACCTTC. It encodes CSARNPTEPPNYGYTF.

This clonotype was recorded at least ten times. The genes are TRBV24-1 and TRBJ2-1, with 7 bases lining up with TRBD2. Germline V gene lookup returns CDR1 KGHDR and CDR2 SFDVKD. This CDR3 contains 17 residues. The V and J ends lost 6 bases and 7 bases, in that order; junction bases with no gene match: 17. The CDR3 region has the DNA TGTGCCACCAGTCCTTCCGCCCGAGCGGGAAGAGGGAATGAGCAGTTCTTC. Its translation is CATSPSARAGRGNEQFF.

This clonotype was found many times. J is TRBJ2-5 and V is TRBV10-2; possible D gene TRBD1, 5 bases. CDR3 length equals 15 residues. The V end was cut by 7 bases, the J end by 10 bases, with 25 bases between. The germline V gene encodes CDR1 WSHSY and CDR2 SAAADI. The CDR3 sequence: CASTPVGDSAKGQYF. The CDR3 DNA is TGCGCCAGCACCCCTGTAGGGGATTCGGCTAAGGGCCAGTACTTC.

This clonotype was seen only once. A single base separates this from a much larger clone, so it may be a read error. The chain joins TRBV19 to TRBJ2-7, with D perhaps matching TRBD1 or TRBD2 (5 bases each). The CDR3 is 13 amino acids. Germline loops: CDR1 LNHDA, CDR2 SQIVND (reference sequence). Trimming shortened V by 5 bases and J by 5 bases, and 13 bases separated the two germline ends. In nucleotides, the CDR3 is TGTGCCAGTAGTGTCGACAGCGGTGACGAGCAGTACTTC. It encodes CASSVDSGDEQYF. Full variable domain (remainder filled in from reference TRBV19 and TRBJ2-7): DGGITQSPKYLFRKEGQNVTLSCEQNLNHDAMYWYRQDPGQGLRLIYYSQIVNDFQKGDIAEGYSVSREKKESFPLTVTSAQKNPTAFYLCASSVDSGDEQYFGPGTRLTVT.

This clonotype was detected only a few times. The chain couples TRBV11-2 to TRBJ2-3; 14 bases agree with TRBD2. V lost 5 bases, J lost 0 bases, and 7 bases stayed unmatched. CDR1 and CDR2 (germline): SGHAT, FQNNGV. The CDR3 extends over 18 amino acids. CDR3 in DNA: TGTGCCAGCAGCCTCGGGACTAGCGGGAGACGTAGCACAGATACGCAGTATTTT. Translation: CASSLGTSGRRSTDTQYF.

This clonotype was seen many times. The rearrangement joins TRBV24-1 to TRBJ2-7; D possibly matches TRBD1 or TRBD2 (6 bases each). Germline V CDR1 and CDR2: KGHDR, SFDVKD. V was pared by 10 bases and J by 2 bases, with 14 bases between. The CDR3 consists of 13 residues. CDR3 nucleotide sequence: TGTGCCACGGAGGGGGGCGAGACCTACGAGCAGTACTTC. Translated, it gives CATEGGETYEQYF.